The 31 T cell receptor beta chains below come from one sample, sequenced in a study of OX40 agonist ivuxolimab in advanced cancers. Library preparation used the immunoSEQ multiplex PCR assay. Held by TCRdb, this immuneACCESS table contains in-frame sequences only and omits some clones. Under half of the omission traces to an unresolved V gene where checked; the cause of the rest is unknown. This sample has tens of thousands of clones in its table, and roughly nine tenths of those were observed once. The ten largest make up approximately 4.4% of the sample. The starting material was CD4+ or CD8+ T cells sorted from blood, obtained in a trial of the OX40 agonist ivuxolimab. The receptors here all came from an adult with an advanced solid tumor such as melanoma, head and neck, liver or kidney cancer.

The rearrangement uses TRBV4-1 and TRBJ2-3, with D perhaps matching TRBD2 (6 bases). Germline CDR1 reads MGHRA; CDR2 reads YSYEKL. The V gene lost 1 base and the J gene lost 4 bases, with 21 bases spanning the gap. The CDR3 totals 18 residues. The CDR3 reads CASSQGGMAPPGPDTQYF. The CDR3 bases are TGCGCCAGCAGCCAAGGCGGGATGGCCCCCCCCGGCCCAGATACGCAGTATTTT.

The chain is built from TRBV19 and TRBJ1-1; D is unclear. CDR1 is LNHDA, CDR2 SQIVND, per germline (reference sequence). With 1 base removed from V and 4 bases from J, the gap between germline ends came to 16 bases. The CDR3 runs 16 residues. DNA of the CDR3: TGTGCCAGTAGTATAGCCCTTGGGGATTTGGGCACTGAAGCTTTCTTT. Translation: CASSIALGDLGTEAFF.

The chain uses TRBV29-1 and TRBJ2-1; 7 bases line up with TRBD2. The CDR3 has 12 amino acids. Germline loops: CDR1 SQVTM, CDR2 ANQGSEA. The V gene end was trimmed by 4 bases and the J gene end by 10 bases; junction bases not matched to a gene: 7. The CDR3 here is CSVVTGRGEQFF. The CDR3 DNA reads TGCAGCGTTGTGACGGGGCGGGGGGAGCAGTTCTTC.

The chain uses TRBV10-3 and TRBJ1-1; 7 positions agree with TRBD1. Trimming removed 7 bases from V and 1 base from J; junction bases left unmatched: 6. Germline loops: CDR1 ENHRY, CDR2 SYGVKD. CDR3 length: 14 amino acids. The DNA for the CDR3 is TGTGCCATCACCGAGGACAGGAAGAACACTGAAGCTTTCTTT. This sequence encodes CAITEDRKNTEAFF.

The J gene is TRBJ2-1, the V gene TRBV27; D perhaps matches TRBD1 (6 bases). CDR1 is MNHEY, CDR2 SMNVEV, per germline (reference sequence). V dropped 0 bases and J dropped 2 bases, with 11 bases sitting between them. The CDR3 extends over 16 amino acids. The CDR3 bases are TGTGCCAGCAGTTTATCCGCAGGGGAAACCTACAATGAGCAGTTCTTC. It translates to CASSLSAGETYNEQFF.

Here the CDR3 reads CASSPTEGVLRKLFF. The CDR3 nucleotides are TGTGCCAGCAGCCCGACAGAAGGCGTCCTCCGGAAACTGTTTTTT. The genes are TRBV7-9 and TRBJ1-4, with a possible D match to TRBD1 (5 bases). The germline V gene has CDR1 SEHNR and CDR2 FQNEAQ (reference sequence). Trimming removed 5 bases at V and 11 bases at J, with 21 bases between. This CDR3 has 15 amino acids.

The CDR3 DNA sequence: TGTGCCAGCAGCTGGAGGGTGACTAGCGAGGACGAGCAGTACTTC. This translates into CASSWRVTSEDEQYF. The rearrangement links TRBV13 to TRBJ2-7, with 8 bases identical to TRBD2. Germline-derived CDR1 and CDR2 are PRHDT and FYEKMQ (reference sequence). V was pared by 4 bases and J by 5 bases, with 10 bases of the junction left unmatched. The CDR3 has 15 amino acids.

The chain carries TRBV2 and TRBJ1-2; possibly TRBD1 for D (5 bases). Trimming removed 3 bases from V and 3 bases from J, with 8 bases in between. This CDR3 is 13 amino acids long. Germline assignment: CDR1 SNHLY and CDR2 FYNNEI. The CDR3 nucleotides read TGTGCCAGCAGTGATACAGGAGACTATGGCTACACCTTC. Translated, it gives CASSDTGDYGYTF.

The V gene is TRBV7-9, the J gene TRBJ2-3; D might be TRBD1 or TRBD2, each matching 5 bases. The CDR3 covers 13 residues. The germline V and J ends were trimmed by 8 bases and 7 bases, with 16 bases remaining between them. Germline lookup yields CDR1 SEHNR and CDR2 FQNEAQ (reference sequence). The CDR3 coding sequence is TGTGCCAGCGAGGGGCGTCCGGGGTATACGCAGTATTTT. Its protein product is CASEGRPGYTQYF.

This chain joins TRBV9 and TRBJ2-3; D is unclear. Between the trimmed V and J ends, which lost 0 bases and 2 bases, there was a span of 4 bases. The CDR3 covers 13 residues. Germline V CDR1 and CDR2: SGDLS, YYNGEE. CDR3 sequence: CASSVATTDTQYF. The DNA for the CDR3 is TGTGCCAGCAGCGTAGCGACCACAGATACGCAGTATTTT. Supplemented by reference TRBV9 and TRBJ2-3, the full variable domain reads DSGVTQTPKHLITATGQRVTLRCSPRSGDLSVYWYQQSLDQGLQFLIQYYNGEERAKGNILERFSAQQFPDLHSELNLSSLELGDSALYFCASSVATTDTQYFGPGTRLTVL.

The CDR3 DNA reads as TGTGCCAGCAGTTTTTCACTGACAGGGAAGACTGAAGCTTTCTTT. Encoded protein: CASSFSLTGKTEAFF. The chain carries TRBV13 and TRBJ1-1; TRBD1 aligns across 7 bases. V was clipped by 6 bases and J by 5 bases; unmatched bases: 12. CDR3 size: 15 residues. Germline V gene data show CDR1 as PRHDT and CDR2 as FYEKMQ (reference sequence).

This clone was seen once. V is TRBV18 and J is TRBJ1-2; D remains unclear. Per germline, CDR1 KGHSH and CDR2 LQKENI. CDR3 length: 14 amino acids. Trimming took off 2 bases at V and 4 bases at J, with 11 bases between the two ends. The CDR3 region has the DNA TGTGCCAGCTCACCAATACCAGGCGGCTATGGCTACACCTTC. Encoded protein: CASSPIPGGYGYTF. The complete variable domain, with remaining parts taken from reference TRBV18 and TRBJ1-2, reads NAGVMQNPRHLVRRRGQEARLRCSPMKGHSHVYWYRQLPEEGLKFMVYLQKENIIDESGMPKERFSAEFPKEGPSILRIQQVVRGDSAAYFCASSPIPGGYGYTFGSGTRLTVV.

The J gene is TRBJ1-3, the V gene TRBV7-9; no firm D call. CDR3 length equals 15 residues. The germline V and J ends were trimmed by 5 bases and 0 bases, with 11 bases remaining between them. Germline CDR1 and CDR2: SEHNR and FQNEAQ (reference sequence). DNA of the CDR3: TGTGCCAGCAGCCCCCCCGCGGGCTCTGGAAACACCATATATTTT. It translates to CASSPPAGSGNTIYF.

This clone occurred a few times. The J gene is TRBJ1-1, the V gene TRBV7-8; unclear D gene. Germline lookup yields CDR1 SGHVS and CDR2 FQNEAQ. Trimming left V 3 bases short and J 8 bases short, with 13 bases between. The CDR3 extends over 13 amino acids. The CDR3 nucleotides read TGTGCCAGCAGCTTTGGGGTAACGGAAGAAGCTTTCTTT. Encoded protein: CASSFGVTEEAFF.

As DNA, the CDR3 is TGCGCCAGCAGCTTGGGACTAGCTGAATTCTACGAGCAGTACGTC. Its translation: CASSLGLAEFYEQYV. J is TRBJ2-7 and V is TRBV5-1, with 7 bases fitting TRBD2. Losses at the gene ends were 0 bases for V and 3 bases for J; bases not matched to a gene: 6. This CDR3 has 15 residues. The germline V gene encodes CDR1 SGHRS and CDR2 YFSETQ.

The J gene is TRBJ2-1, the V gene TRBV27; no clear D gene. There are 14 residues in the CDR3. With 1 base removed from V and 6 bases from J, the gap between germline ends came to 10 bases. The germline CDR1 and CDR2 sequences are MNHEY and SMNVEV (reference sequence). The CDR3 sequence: CASSLYPASNEQFF. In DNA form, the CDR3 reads TGTGCCAGCAGTTTATATCCCGCTAGCAATGAGCAGTTCTTC.

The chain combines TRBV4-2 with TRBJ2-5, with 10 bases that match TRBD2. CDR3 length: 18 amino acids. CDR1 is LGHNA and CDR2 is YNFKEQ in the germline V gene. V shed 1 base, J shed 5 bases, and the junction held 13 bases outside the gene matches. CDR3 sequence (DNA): TGTGCCAGCAGCCAAGGGGGTAGCGGGAGGTACCCCCGGGAGACCCAGTACTTC. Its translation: CASSQGGSGRYPRETQYF.

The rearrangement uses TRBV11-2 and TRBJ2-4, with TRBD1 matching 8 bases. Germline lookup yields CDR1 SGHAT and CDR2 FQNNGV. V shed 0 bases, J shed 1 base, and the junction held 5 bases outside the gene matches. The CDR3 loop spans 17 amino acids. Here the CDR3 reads CASSLEAGGAAKNIQYF. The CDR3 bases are TGTGCCAGCAGCTTAGAAGCAGGGGGCGCTGCCAAAAACATTCAGTACTTC.

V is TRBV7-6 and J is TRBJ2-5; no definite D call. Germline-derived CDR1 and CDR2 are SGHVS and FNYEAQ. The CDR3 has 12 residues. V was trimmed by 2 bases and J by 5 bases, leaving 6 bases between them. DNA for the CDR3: TGTGCCAGCAGCTTAAGTGGCGAGACCCAGTACTTC. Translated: CASSLSGETQYF. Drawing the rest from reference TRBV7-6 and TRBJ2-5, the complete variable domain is GAGVSQSPRYKVTKRGQDVALRCDPISGHVSLYWYRQALGQGPEFLTYFNYEAQQDKSGLPNDRFSAERPEGSISTLTIQRTEQRDSAMYRCASSLSGETQYFGPGTRLLVL.

The CDR3 DNA sequence: TGTGCCAGTAGTATAGTATCCGCTTACGGCACTGAAGCTTTCTTT. Amino acids: CASSIVSAYGTEAFF. This chain uses TRBV19 with TRBJ1-1; D gene ambiguous. Trimming pared 1 base from V and 4 bases from J, leaving 13 bases between. The germline gives CDR1 LNHDA, CDR2 SQIVND (reference sequence). There are 15 residues in the CDR3.

CDR3 DNA: TGTGCCAGCAGTTACGCCGGGACCCTGAACTATGGCTACACCTTC. Amino acids: CASSYAGTLNYGYTF. The gene calls are TRBV6-5 and TRBJ1-2; a possible D gene is TRBD1 (5 bases). V gave up 2 bases and J gave up 2 bases, with 12 bases separating them. Germline CDR1 is MNHEY and CDR2 is SVGAGI. This CDR3 is 15 amino acids long.

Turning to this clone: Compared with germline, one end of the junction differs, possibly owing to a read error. The CDR3 region is CASSPQLAGSSYNEQFF. The CDR3 DNA reads as TGTGCTAGCAGCCCCCAACTAGCGGGAAGCTCCTACAATGAGCAGTTCTTC. The rearrangement uses TRBV7-7 and TRBJ2-1; 10 bases align to TRBD2. This CDR3 is built from 17 residues. CDR1 and CDR2 (germline): SSHAT, FNYEAQ (reference sequence).

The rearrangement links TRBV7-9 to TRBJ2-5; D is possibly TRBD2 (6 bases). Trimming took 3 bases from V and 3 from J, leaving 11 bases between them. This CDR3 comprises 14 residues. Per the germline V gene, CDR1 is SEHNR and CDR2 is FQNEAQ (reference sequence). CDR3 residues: CASSFLGGEETQYF. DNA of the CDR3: TGTGCCAGCAGCTTCCTCGGCGGGGAAGAGACCCAGTACTTC.

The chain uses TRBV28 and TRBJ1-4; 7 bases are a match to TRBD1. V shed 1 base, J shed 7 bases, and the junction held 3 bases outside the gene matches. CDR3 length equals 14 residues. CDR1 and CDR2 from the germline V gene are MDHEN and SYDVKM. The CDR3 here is CASSLLRQGEKLFF. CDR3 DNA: TGTGCCAGCAGTTTATTGCGACAGGGTGAAAAACTGTTTTTT.

This CDR3 is CSVVDQDEQYV. CDR3 sequence (DNA): TGCAGCGTTGTCGACCAGGACGAGCAGTACGTC. This chain connects TRBV29-1 to TRBJ2-7; D gene unclear. The germline V gene has CDR1 SQVTM and CDR2 ANQGSEA. V gave up 4 bases and J gave up 5 bases, with 9 bases separating them. The CDR3 consists of 11 residues.

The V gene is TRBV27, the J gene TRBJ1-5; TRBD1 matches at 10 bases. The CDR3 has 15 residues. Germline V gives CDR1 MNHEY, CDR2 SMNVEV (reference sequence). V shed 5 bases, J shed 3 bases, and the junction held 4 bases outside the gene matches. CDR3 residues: CASSPGTGANQPQHF. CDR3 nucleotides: TGTGCCAGCAGTCCCGGGACAGGGGCCAATCAGCCCCAGCATTTT.

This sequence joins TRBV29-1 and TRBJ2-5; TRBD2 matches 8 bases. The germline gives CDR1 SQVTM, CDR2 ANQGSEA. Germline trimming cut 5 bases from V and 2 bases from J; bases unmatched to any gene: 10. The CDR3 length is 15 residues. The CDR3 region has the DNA TGCAGCGTTACCAAAATAGCGGGGATTCAAGAGACCCAGTACTTC. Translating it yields CSVTKIAGIQETQYF.

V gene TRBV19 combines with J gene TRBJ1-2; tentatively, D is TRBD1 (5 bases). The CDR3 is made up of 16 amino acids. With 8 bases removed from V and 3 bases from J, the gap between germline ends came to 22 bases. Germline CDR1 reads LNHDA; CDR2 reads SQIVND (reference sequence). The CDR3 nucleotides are TGTGCCAGTTCTAACCAGGGTGCAGAGATCTACTATGGCTACACCTTC. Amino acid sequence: CASSNQGAEIYYGYTF.

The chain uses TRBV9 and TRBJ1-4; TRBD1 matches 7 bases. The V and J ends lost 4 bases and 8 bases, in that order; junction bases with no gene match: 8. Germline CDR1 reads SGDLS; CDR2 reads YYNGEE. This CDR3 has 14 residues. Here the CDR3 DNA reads TGTGCCAGCAGCCCAGGGGGAGGGCGGGAAAAACTGTTTTTT. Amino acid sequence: CASSPGGGREKLFF.

CDR3 nucleotides: TGTGCCAGCAGCTTAGCGCTCTCCCTCCGTCCCGACAGGCCCCTCTTTAACAATGAGCAGTTCTTC. Translated, it gives CASSLALSLRPDRPLFNNEQFF. V and J are TRBV7-6 and TRBJ2-1, with TRBD1 as a possible D gene (6 bases). The V gene lost 0 bases and the J gene lost 5 bases, with 32 bases spanning the gap. The CDR3 consists of 22 residues. CDR1 SGHVS and CDR2 FNYEAQ come from the germline V gene. Variable domain in full (rest from reference TRBV7-6 and TRBJ2-1): GAGVSQSPRYKVTKRGQDVALRCDPISGHVSLYWYRQALGQGPEFLTYFNYEAQQDKSGLPNDRFSAERPEGSISTLTIQRTEQRDSAMYRCASSLALSLRPDRPLFNNEQFFGPGTRLTVL.

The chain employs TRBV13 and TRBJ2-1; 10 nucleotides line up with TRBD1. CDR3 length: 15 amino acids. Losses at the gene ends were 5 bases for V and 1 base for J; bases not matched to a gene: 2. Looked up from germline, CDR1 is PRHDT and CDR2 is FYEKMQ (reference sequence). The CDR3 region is CASSLGQGSYNEQFF. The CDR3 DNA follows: TGTGCCAGCAGCCTGGGACAGGGGTCCTACAATGAGCAGTTCTTC. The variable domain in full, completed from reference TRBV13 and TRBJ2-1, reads AAGVIQSPRHLIKEKRETATLKCYPIPRHDTVYWYQQGPGQDPQFLISFYEKMQSDKGSIPDRFSAQQFSDYHSELNMSSLELGDSALYFCASSLGQGSYNEQFFGPGTRLTVL.